Following are 3 T cell receptor beta chains from one sample sequenced in a study of memory CD4+ T cells and cytomegalovirus serostatus. The sort gate was single viable CD3+CD4+CD8-CD45RO+ cells for memory CD4+ T cells. The repertoire was sequenced with immunoSEQ multiplex PCR; TCRdb's copy has only in-frame clones and lacks some. This sample carries some 27,000 clones, 60% to 80% of them seen once, and the ten largest clones take roughly 0.99%. Sequenced sample: memory CD4+ T cells from blood. The receptors come from an adult in good health and CMV-seronegative.

CDR3 in DNA: TGTGCCAGCAGTGCCGGGACTGCCTACGGCGAGCAGTACTTC. This gives the protein CASSAGTAYGEQYF. This chain connects TRBV6-1 to TRBJ2-7, with a tentative D call TRBD2 (6 bases). Trimming removed 4 bases from V and 6 bases from J, with 16 bases in between. Per germline, CDR1 MNHNS and CDR2 SASEGT. This CDR3 region has 14 residues.

The chain recombines TRBV5-6 with TRBJ1-5; tentative D call: TRBD1 (5 bases). Trimming shortened V by 1 base and J by 0 bases, and 14 bases separated the two germline ends. The CDR3 is 17 residues long. Germline lookup yields CDR1 SGHDT and CDR2 YYEEEE. CDR3 residues: CASSLTDRFYSNQPQHF. CDR3 in DNA: TGTGCCAGCAGCTTGACCGACAGATTTTATAGCAATCAGCCCCAGCATTTT.

The V and J genes are TRBV2 and TRBJ1-5; no reliable D call. The length of the CDR3 is 12 residues. Germline CDR1 reads SNHLY; CDR2 reads FYNNEI. V lost 2 bases and J lost 7, with 6 bases in between. CDR3 DNA: TGTGCCAGCAGTGAAACCCAGCAGCCCCAGCATTTT. This encodes CASSETQQPQHF.